A single sample gave rise to the 19 T cell receptor beta chains below, sequenced in a study of blood T cell repertoires in COVID-19. The repertoire was sequenced with immunoSEQ multiplex PCR; TCRdb's copy has only in-frame clones and lacks some. Of about 84,000 clones detected, around 80% appear once; the ten largest clones hold around 27%. The specimen sequenced was peripheral blood. Receptor source: a woman older than 75 with acute or convalescent COVID-19.

The CDR3 is CASNVRETHQPQHF. The CDR3, as DNA: TGTGCCAGTAACGTCAGGGAAACGCATCAGCCCCAGCATTTT. The gene calls are TRBV19 and TRBJ1-5, with D perhaps matching TRBD1 (5 bases). Germline V gene lookup returns CDR1 LNHDA and CDR2 SQIVND (reference sequence). The CDR3 contains 14 residues. Trimming left V 7 bases short and J 5 bases short, with 15 bases between.

V usage is TRBV19 and J usage is TRBJ2-3; TRBD2 might be the D (6 bases). The CDR3 is 16 residues long. V shed 4 bases and J shed 0 bases, with 14 bases lying between them. CDR1 is LNHDA and CDR2 is SQIVND in the germline V gene (reference sequence). This CDR3 is CASSTPGSSSTDTQYF. CDR3 in DNA: TGTGCCAGTAGTACCCCCGGGAGCTCTAGCACAGATACGCAGTATTTT.

This clone has a handful of counts. The chain recombines TRBV9 with TRBJ2-3; possible D gene TRBD2, 6 bases. Germline CDR1 SGDLS, CDR2 YYNGEE. Trimming took 2 bases from V and 5 from J, leaving 6 bases between them. The CDR3 consists of 12 residues. The CDR3 loop is CASSVGGDTQYF. The CDR3 DNA reads TGTGCCAGCAGCGTGGGAGGAGATACGCAGTATTTT. Together with reference TRBV9 and TRBJ2-3, the CDR3 gives the full variable domain: DSGVTQTPKHLITATGQRVTLRCSPRSGDLSVYWYQQSLDQGLQFLIQYYNGEERAKGNILERFSAQQFPDLHSELNLSSLELGDSALYFCASSVGGDTQYFGPGTRLTVL.

This sequence joins TRBV5-1 and TRBJ1-2; 8 bases align to TRBD1. After removal of 3 bases from V and 8 bases from J, the junction contained 6 bases not matched to a gene. From germline, CDR1 is SGHRS and CDR2 YFSETQ. This CDR3 comprises 13 residues. CDR3 protein: CASSSGDRLGYTF. The CDR3 DNA reads TGCGCCAGCAGCTCCGGGGACAGGTTGGGCTACACCTTC.

The rearrangement links TRBV7-9 to TRBJ2-2, with 10 bases lining up with TRBD2. V shed 4 bases, J shed 2 bases, and the junction held 4 bases outside the gene matches. The germline gives CDR1 SEHNR, CDR2 FQNEAQ (reference sequence). This CDR3 has 16 amino acids. The CDR3 DNA sequence: TGTGCCAGCAGCTATGGACTAGCGGAAAACACCGGGGAGCTGTTTTTT. This codes for CASSYGLAENTGELFF.

This clone was recorded a few times. The chain is built from TRBV6-2 or TRBV6-3 and TRBJ2-7; the D gene is possibly TRBD2 (5 bases). This CDR3 has 13 amino acids. Germline loops: CDR1 MNHEY, CDR2 SVGEGT. Trimming removed 2 bases at V and 6 bases at J, with 11 bases between. CDR3 nucleotides: TGTGCCAGCAGTTACCTCACTAGATTCGAGCAGTACTTC. Its protein is CASSYLTRFEQYF.

The V gene is TRBV28, the J gene TRBJ2-2; D ambiguous. The germline CDR1 and CDR2 sequences are MDHEN and SYDVKM. This CDR3 region has 16 residues. Trimming pared 9 bases from V and 2 bases from J, leaving 19 bases between. Here the CDR3 DNA reads TGTGCCAGTAACTCCCCCCGCCCCCCTAACACCGGGGAGCTGTTTTTT. Translation: CASNSPRPPNTGELFF.

This chain joins TRBV6-2 or TRBV6-3 and TRBJ2-5, with 9 bases fitting TRBD1. CDR1 and CDR2 from the germline V gene are MNHEY and SVGEGT. With 0 bases clipped from V and 5 bases from J, the junction kept 4 bases outside the gene matches. There are 15 residues in the CDR3. CDR3 protein: CASSYSGQGLETQYF. The CDR3 DNA reads as TGTGCCAGCAGTTACTCGGGACAGGGTTTGGAGACCCAGTACTTC.

This rearrangement joins TRBV4-1 to TRBJ2-3; D is ambiguous. This CDR3 contains 13 residues. Trimming took off 1 base at V and 2 bases at J, with 4 bases between the two ends. Per the germline V gene, CDR1 is MGHRA and CDR2 is YSYEKL. CDR3 region: CASSQGLTDTQYF. DNA of the CDR3: TGCGCCAGCAGCCAAGGACTCACAGATACGCAGTATTTT.

The chain couples TRBV5-3 to TRBJ2-2; D may be TRBD2 (6 bases). TRBV5-3 is an open reading frame, and its role is uncertain. The CDR3 has 13 residues. V lost 4 bases and J lost 4, with 8 bases in between. The CDR3, as DNA: TGTGCCAGAAGCCGGAGGGGCACCGGGGAGCTGTTTTTT. This encodes CARSRRGTGELFF.

The CDR3 spells CASTGQGNSPLHF. The CDR3 DNA reads as TGTGCCAGCACGGGACAGGGAAATTCACCCCTCCACTTT. The chain joins TRBV6-5 to TRBJ1-6; TRBD1 matches at 9 bases. The junction had 2 bases not matched to a gene; V was cut back by 7 bases and J by 7 bases. Germline V gene lookup returns CDR1 MNHEY and CDR2 SVGAGI. This CDR3 has 13 amino acids.

In its sample, this clone was seen a few times. The V call is TRBV7-2, the J call TRBJ1-6, with a weak D call TRBD1 (5 bases). The germline CDR1 and CDR2 sequences are SGHTA and FQGNSA. This CDR3 is 15 amino acids long. V lost 0 bases to trimming and J lost 11 bases, with 14 bases between them. CDR3 sequence: CASSLAGGVGPPLHF. The DNA for the CDR3 is TGTGCCAGCAGCTTAGCGGGGGGGGTCGGGCCACCCCTCCACTTT.

This rearrangement joins TRBV24-1 to TRBJ2-7, with 10 bases matching TRBD2. CDR3 length equals 17 residues. Germline V gives CDR1 KGHDR, CDR2 SFDVKD. V shed 3 bases and J 2 bases; nucleotides not matched to a gene: 9. CDR3 coding DNA: TGTGCCACCAGTGATCCCGTAACTAGCGGGACTACCTACGAGCAGTACTTC. This encodes CATSDPVTSGTTYEQYF.

The chain carries TRBV18 and TRBJ2-1, with a possible D match to TRBD2 (6 bases). This CDR3 has 17 residues. The germline V and J ends were trimmed by 1 base and 0 bases, with 13 bases remaining between them. Germline loops: CDR1 KGHSH, CDR2 LQKENI. The CDR3 region has the DNA TGTGCCAGCTCACCACGGAGTAGCGGTAGCTCCTACAATGAGCAGTTCTTC. Protein product: CASSPRSSGSSYNEQFF.

The chain couples TRBV15 to TRBJ2-7; 11 bases are a match to TRBD2. This CDR3 comprises 16 residues. Germline loops: CDR1 LNHNV, CDR2 YYDKDF (reference sequence). The V and J ends lost 3 bases and 3 bases, in that order; junction bases with no gene match: 7. The CDR3 protein is CATSRELAGAGYEQYF. The CDR3 DNA reads as TGTGCCACCAGCAGGGAACTAGCGGGAGCAGGCTACGAGCAGTACTTC.

Only one count was recorded for this clone. CDR3 DNA sequence: TGCGCCAGCAGCCCCCAAGTTGGACTAGCCAAAAACATTCAGTACTTC. It codes for CASSPQVGLAKNIQYF. The chain is built from TRBV5-1 and TRBJ2-4, with D perhaps TRBD2 (5 bases). CDR3 length: 16 residues. Per germline, CDR1 SGHRS and CDR2 YFSETQ. Trimming cost V 4 bases and J 0 bases, with 14 bases left between them. Complete variable domain (other parts from reference TRBV5-1 and TRBJ2-4): KAGVTQTPRYLIKTRGQQVTLSCSPISGHRSVSWYQQTPGQGLQFLFEYFSETQRNKGNFPGRFSGRQFSNSRSEMNVSTLELGDSALYLCASSPQVGLAKNIQYFGAGTRLSVL.

This clone was seen just once. The gene calls are TRBV19 and TRBJ2-1; 7 nucleotides match TRBD1. The CDR3 consists of 15 residues. The V segment lost 6 bases and the J segment 3 bases; nucleotides outside the gene matches: 8. Germline V gives CDR1 LNHDA, CDR2 SQIVND (reference sequence). CDR3 nucleotides: TGTGCCAGTAGAGGGACAGTTCCGTTCTACAATGAGCAGTTCTTC. Protein sequence: CASRGTVPFYNEQFF.

This chain joins TRBV5-5 and TRBJ2-1; TRBD1 agrees at 9 bases. J gave up 4 bases and V 0 bases, and 2 bases lay outside the gene matches. The germline V gene has CDR1 SGHKS and CDR2 YYEKEE (reference sequence). The CDR3 covers 15 residues. The CDR3 DNA follows: TGTGCCAGCAGCTTGGGGGGACAGGGTTACAATGAGCAGTTCTTC. It encodes CASSLGGQGYNEQFF.

The V and J genes are TRBV18 and TRBJ2-1, with 8 positions matching TRBD2. Looked up from germline, CDR1 is KGHSH and CDR2 is LQKENI. This CDR3 contains 16 residues. V shed 5 bases, J shed 5 bases, and the junction held 11 bases outside the gene matches. CDR3 sequence: CASSSAWERENNEQFF. CDR3 DNA: TGTGCCAGCTCATCTGCTTGGGAGCGGGAGAACAATGAGCAGTTCTTC.